This T cell receptor (beta chain) was observed in a study of cytomegalovirus exposure and HLA in healthy donors. Looking at the study overall: Previous work identified roughly 120 million unique TCR beta sequences from roughly 180 million T cells. Of roughly 360 genotyped donors, more than 65% grouped in the Caucasian-associated ancestry cluster.

This clone was counted a single time. Antigen specificity is unknown. One end of the junction fails to match germline, which may point to a read error. In the PCR, 60 Vbeta and 13 Jbeta primers were used. Clones were read by immunoSEQ multiplex PCR, and TCRdb kept only the in-frame ones, dropping some. The sample contains 100,000 to 150,000 clones, roughly 79% of which appear only once. CDR1 is SEHNR, CDR2 FQNEAQ, per germline (reference sequence). This CDR3 is built from 16 residues. Points from the study as a whole: It was reported that TCR beta sequences correctly inferred the HLA-A and HLA-B alleles for most subjects.

The receptor comes from a woman between 40 and 50 years old in good health and CMV-seronegative. The gene calls are TRBV7-9 and TRBJ1-1; 9 positions agree with TRBD1. The specimen was PBMCs. CDR3 coding DNA: TGTTCCAGCAGCTTAGCCGTCGGGACAGGGTACTCTGAAGCTTTCTTT. Translated: CSSSLAVGTGYSEAFF.